The 15 T cell receptor beta chains reported below all come from one sample, sequenced in a study of blood T cell repertoires in COVID-19. Assay used: immunoSEQ multiplex PCR; TCRdb lists only in-frame clones, some missing. The table shows about 240,000 clones, with about 90% occurring only once. Material: peripheral blood. The receptors were sampled from a man in his sixties with acute or convalescent COVID-19.

V gene TRBV2 combines with J gene TRBJ1-1; 9 nucleotides align to TRBD1. Germline-derived CDR1 and CDR2 are SNHLY and FYNNEI. V dropped 6 bases and J dropped 5; count of bases not matched to a gene: 16. The CDR3 loop spans 17 amino acids. CDR3 in amino acids: CASRHDRGAVGETEAFF. DNA for the CDR3: TGTGCCAGCAGGCACGACAGGGGGGCTGTTGGTGAGACTGAAGCTTTCTTT.

The chain carries TRBV29-1 and TRBJ2-1, with TRBD2 matching over 11 bases. From germline, CDR1 is SQVTM and CDR2 ANQGSEA. CDR3 size: 14 residues. V gave up 4 bases and J gave up 10 bases; unmatched junction bases: 9. CDR3 sequence reads: CSVALAGGPGEQFF. The CDR3 bases are TGCAGCGTTGCCCTAGCGGGAGGCCCAGGGGAGCAGTTCTTC.

The CDR3 region has the DNA TGTGCCAGCAGCCCCCCTCGGGACAGTCCCAAAAACATTCAGTACTTC. Its translation: CASSPPRDSPKNIQYF. This chain joins TRBV6-2 or TRBV6-3 and TRBJ2-4; 7 bases align to TRBD1. The germline V gene has CDR1 MNHEY and CDR2 SVGEGT. V shed 6 bases and J 2 bases; nucleotides not matched to a gene: 10. The CDR3 loop spans 16 amino acids.

The chain carries TRBV12-3 or TRBV12-4 and TRBJ1-2; 7 bases are shared with TRBD1. The CDR3 totals 13 residues. Trimming cost V 7 bases and J 5 bases; bases outside gene matches: 7. Written as DNA, the CDR3 is TGTGCCAGCATCCAGACAGGGAGGTATGGCTACACCTTC. As protein: CASIQTGRYGYTF.

The J gene is TRBJ2-1, the V gene TRBV19; 7 bases are shared with TRBD2. The CDR3 extends over 16 amino acids. The J segment lost 4 bases and the V segment lost 4 bases, leaving 10 bases of the junction unmatched. Germline CDR1 LNHDA, CDR2 SQIVND (reference sequence). The CDR3 DNA reads TGTGCCAGTAGTAAAATAGGCCTAGCGGCATACAATGAGCAGTTCTTC. This gives the protein CASSKIGLAAYNEQFF.

The rearrangement joins TRBV27 to TRBJ2-3; 8 bases are a match to TRBD1. CDR3 length: 14 residues. The J segment lost 7 bases and the V segment lost 4 bases, leaving 7 bases of the junction unmatched. Germline CDR1 MNHEY, CDR2 SMNVEV (reference sequence). DNA of the CDR3: TGTGCCAGCAGTTCCGGGACAGGCGCCAATACGCAGTATTTT. Its protein product is CASSSGTGANTQYF.

The chain employs TRBV29-1 and TRBJ1-1; 7 nucleotides match TRBD1. The CDR3 totals 12 residues. From germline, CDR1 is SQVTM and CDR2 ANQGSEA. Trimming took 8 bases from V and 10 from J; bases not matched to a gene: 13. CDR3 nucleotide sequence: TGCAGCTCCCAGGTAATACAGGGGCGAGCTTTCTTT. Its translation is CSSQVIQGRAFF.

This clone was observed a handful of times. The V and J genes are TRBV4-1 and TRBJ1-2; D remains unclear. CDR1 and CDR2 from the germline V gene are MGHRA and YSYEKL. This CDR3 comprises 16 residues. Trimming left V 0 bases short and J 3 bases short, with 14 bases between. For the CDR3, the DNA is TGCGCCAGCAGCCAAGATCGGCCGGGATTCGACTATGGCTACACCTTC. Encoded protein: CASSQDRPGFDYGYTF.

The J gene is TRBJ2-7, the V gene TRBV5-1; 8 positions agree with TRBD1. The V gene end was trimmed by 5 bases and the J gene end by 3 bases; junction bases not matched to a gene: 10. From germline, CDR1 is SGHRS and CDR2 YFSETQ. The CDR3 totals 15 residues. CDR3 nucleotide sequence: TGCGCCAGCAGGGTACCCGCGACAGGGGACTACGAGCAGTACTTC. It encodes CASRVPATGDYEQYF. Supplemented by reference TRBV5-1 and TRBJ2-7, the full variable domain reads KAGVTQTPRYLIKTRGQQVTLSCSPISGHRSVSWYQQTPGQGLQFLFEYFSETQRNKGNFPGRFSGRQFSNSRSEMNVSTLELGDSALYLCASRVPATGDYEQYFGPGTRLTVT.

This clone came up once. This chain uses TRBV30 with TRBJ1-1; D remains unclear. The CDR3 spans 13 residues. Germline V gives CDR1 GTSNPN, CDR2 SVGIG (reference sequence). Trimming stripped 0 bases from V and 8 bases from J, with 13 bases between. The CDR3 region is CAWSVTPAREAFF. DNA of the CDR3: TGTGCCTGGAGTGTAACCCCGGCGCGGGAAGCTTTCTTT.

The chain carries TRBV6-5 and TRBJ2-1, with a weak D call TRBD1 (6 bases). The CDR3 runs 15 residues. V was pared by 5 bases and J by 8 bases, with 19 bases between. Germline-derived CDR1 and CDR2 are MNHEY and SVGAGI. In DNA, the CDR3 is TGTGCCAGCAGTCGCAACAGGGTTAGTAGGGATGAGCAGTTCTTC. Encoded protein: CASSRNRVSRDEQFF.

The rearrangement uses TRBV5-1 and TRBJ2-2; 13 bases are shared with TRBD2. CDR3 length equals 17 residues. V was clipped by 3 bases and J by 6 bases; unmatched bases: 8. From germline, CDR1 is SGHRS and CDR2 YFSETQ. CDR3 loop: CASSSWTSGSGAGELFF. The CDR3 region has the DNA TGCGCCAGCAGCTCGTGGACTAGCGGGAGTGGGGCCGGGGAGCTGTTTTTT.

A single count supports this clone. The chain uses TRBV6-2 or TRBV6-3 and TRBJ1-2, with D hard to call. Germline-derived CDR1 and CDR2 are MNHEY and SVGEGT. Trimming removed 2 bases from V and 8 bases from J, with 18 bases in between. CDR3 size: 15 residues. CDR3 in DNA: TGTGCCAGCAGTTACCTCTACCGGAGATTGAAGGGCTACACCTTC. The encoded protein is CASSYLYRRLKGYTF.

The gene calls are TRBV7-9 and TRBJ2-1; D remains ambiguous. Germline V gene sequence: CDR1 SEHNR, CDR2 FQNEAQ (reference sequence). With 1 base removed from V and 0 bases from J, the gap between germline ends came to 10 bases. This CDR3 is 16 amino acids long. The CDR3 loop is CASSLDFGGSYNEQFF. CDR3 nucleotide sequence: TGTGCCAGCAGCTTAGACTTCGGCGGCTCCTACAATGAGCAGTTCTTC.

The V call is TRBV28, the J call TRBJ2-7; TRBD1 matches at 7 bases. Germline CDR1 is MDHEN and CDR2 is SYDVKM. The CDR3 covers 15 residues. Trimming cost V 5 bases and J 6 bases; bases outside gene matches: 13. As DNA, the CDR3 is TGTGCCAGCAGTAGCACAGGGGCTGGGCCCCTCGAGCAGTACTTC. Its translation is CASSSTGAGPLEQYF.